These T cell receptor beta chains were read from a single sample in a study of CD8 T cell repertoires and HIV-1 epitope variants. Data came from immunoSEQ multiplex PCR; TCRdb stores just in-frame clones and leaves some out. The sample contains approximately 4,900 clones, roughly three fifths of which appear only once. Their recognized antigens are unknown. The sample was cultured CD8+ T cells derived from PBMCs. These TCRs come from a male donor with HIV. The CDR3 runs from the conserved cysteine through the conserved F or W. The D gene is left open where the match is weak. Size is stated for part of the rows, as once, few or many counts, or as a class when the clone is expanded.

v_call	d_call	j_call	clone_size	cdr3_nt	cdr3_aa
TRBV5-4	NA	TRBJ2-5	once	TGTGCCAGCAGCTTTCAAGAGACCCAGTACTTC	CASSFQETQYF
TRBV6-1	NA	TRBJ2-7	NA	TGTGCCAGCAGTGGGTACGGGAACGAGCAGTACTTC	CASSGYGNEQYF
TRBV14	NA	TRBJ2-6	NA	TGTGCCAGCAGCCAAGCAGGGTCTGGCGTCCTGACTTTC	CASSQAGSGVLTF
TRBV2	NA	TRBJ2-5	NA	TGTGCCAGCAGTGATCCTTCTCGGGGGCCCAACCAAGAGACCCAGTACTTC	CASSDPSRGPNQETQYF
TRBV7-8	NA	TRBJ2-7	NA	TGTGCCAGCAGCTCAGGGACCTCCTCCTACGAGCAGTACTTC	CASSSGTSSYEQYF
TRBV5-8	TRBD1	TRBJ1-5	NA	TGTGCCAGCAGCTTTGATGCTACAGGGGATCTAGTGCCTCAGCCCCAGCATTTT	CASSFDATGDLVPQPQHF
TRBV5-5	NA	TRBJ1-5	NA	TGTGCCAGCAGCGATCACAATCAGCCCCAGCATTTT	CASSDHNQPQHF
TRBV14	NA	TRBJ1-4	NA	TGTGCCAGCAGCCCCACCCCATGGGGGCCGGGAGAAAAACTGTTTTTT	CASSPTPWGPGEKLFF
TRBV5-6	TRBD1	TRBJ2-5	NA	TGTGCCAGCAGCTTGGGACCCATGGGACAGACGGAGACCCAGTACTTC	CASSLGPMGQTETQYF
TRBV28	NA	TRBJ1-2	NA	TGTGCCAGCAGTTATGGGGCACGGGAACCTAACTATGGCTACACCTTC	CASSYGAREPNYGYTF
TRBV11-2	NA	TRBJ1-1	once	TGTGCCAGCAGCATGGACTTGAACACTGAAGCTTTCTTT	CASSMDLNTEAFF
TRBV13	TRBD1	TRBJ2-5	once	TGTGCCAGCAGCACTCGACAGGGAGAAGAGACCCAGTACTTC	CASSTRQGEETQYF
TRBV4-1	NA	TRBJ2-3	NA	TGCGCCAGCAGCCAAGATGTGGGGGCTGATACGCAGTATTTT	CASSQDVGADTQYF
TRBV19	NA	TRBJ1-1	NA	TGTGCCAGCGGGGGTAGGGAGGTGAACACTGAAGCTTTCTTT	CASGGREVNTEAFF
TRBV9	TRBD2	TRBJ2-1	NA	TGTGCCAGCAGCGTGCGGGGGGGATTTAATGAGCAGTTCTTC	CASSVRGGFNEQFF
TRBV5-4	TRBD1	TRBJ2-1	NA	TGTGCCAGCAGCTTTCGACAGGGGGCTAAAAATGAGCAGTTCTTC	CASSFRQGAKNEQFF
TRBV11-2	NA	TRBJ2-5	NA	TGTGCCAGCAGCTTAGATCAAGAGACCCAGTACTTC	CASSLDQETQYF
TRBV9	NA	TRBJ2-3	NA	TGTGCCAGCAGCGCCGGGTCAGATACGCAGTATTTT	CASSAGSDTQYF
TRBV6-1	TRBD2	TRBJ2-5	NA	TGTGCCAGCAGTGAAGTTGTAGCGGGTTGGCAAGAGACCCAGTACTTC	CASSEVVAGWQETQYF
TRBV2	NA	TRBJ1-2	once	TGTGCCAGCAGTGGACGGGGGGATGGCTACACCTTC	CASSGRGDGYTF
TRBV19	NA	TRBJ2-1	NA	TGTGCCAGTAGTGAGGACCAGAGCTCCTACAATGAGCAGTTCTTC	CASSEDQSSYNEQFF
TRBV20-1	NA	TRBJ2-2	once	TGCAGTGCTAAAAGAACCGGGGAGCTGTTTTTT	CSAKRTGELFF
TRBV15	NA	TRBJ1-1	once	TGTGCCACCAGCAGAGACCGAGGGTGGTGGACTGAAGCTTTCTTT	CATSRDRGWWTEAFF
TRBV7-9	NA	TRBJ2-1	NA	TGTGCCAGCAGCTTACCTAGATCCGACTCCTACAATGAGCAGTTCTTC	CASSLPRSDSYNEQFF